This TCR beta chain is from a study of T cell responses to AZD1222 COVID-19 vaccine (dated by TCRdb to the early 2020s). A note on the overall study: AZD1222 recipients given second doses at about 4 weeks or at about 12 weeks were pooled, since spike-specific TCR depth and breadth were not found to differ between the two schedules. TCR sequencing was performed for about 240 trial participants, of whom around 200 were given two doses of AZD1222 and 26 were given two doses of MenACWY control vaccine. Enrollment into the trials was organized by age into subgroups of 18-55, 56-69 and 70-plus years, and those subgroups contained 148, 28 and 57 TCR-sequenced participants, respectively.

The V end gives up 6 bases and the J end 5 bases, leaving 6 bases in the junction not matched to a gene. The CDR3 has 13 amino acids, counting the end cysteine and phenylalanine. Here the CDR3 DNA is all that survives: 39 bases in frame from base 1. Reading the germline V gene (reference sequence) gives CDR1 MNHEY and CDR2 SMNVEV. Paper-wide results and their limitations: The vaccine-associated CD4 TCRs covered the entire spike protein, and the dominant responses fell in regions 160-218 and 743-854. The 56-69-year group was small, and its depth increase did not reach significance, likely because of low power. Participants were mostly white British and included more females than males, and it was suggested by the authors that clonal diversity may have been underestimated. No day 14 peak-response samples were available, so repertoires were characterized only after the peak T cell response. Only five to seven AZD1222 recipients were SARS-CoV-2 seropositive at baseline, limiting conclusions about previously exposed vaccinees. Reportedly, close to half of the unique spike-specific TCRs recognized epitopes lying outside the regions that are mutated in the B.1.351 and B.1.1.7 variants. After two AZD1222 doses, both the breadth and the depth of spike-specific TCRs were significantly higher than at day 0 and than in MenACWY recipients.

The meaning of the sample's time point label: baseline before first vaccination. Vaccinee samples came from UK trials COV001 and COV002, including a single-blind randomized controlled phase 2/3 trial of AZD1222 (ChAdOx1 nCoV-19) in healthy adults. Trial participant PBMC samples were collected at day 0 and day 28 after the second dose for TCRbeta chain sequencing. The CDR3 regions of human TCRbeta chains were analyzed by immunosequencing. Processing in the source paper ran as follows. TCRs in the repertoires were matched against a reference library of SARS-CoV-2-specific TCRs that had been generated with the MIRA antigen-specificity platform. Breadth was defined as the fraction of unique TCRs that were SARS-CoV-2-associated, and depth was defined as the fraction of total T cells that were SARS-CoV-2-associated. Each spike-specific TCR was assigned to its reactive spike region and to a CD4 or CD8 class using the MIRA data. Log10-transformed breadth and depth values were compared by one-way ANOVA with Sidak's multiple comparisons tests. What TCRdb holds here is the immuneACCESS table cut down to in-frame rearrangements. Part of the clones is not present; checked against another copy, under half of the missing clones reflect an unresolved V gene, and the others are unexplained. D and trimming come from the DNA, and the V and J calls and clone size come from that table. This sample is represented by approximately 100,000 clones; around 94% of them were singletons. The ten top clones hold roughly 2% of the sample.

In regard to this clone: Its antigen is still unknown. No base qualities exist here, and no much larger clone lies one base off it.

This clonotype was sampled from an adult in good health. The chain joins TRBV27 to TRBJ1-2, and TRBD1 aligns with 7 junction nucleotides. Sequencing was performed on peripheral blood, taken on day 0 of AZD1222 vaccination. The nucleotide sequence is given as TGTGCCAGCAGCCGGACAGGATCATATGGCTACACCTTC. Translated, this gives CASSRTGSYGYTF.